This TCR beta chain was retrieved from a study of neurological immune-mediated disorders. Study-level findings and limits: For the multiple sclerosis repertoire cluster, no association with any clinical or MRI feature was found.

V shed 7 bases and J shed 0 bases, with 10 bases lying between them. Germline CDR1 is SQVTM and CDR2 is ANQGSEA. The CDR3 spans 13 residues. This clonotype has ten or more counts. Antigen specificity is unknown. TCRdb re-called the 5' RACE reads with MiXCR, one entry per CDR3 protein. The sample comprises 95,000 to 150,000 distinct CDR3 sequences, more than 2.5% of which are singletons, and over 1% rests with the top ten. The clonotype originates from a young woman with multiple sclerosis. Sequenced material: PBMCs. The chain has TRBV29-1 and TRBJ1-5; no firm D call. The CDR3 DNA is TGCAGCGCGGCCGTGGATAGCAATCAGCCCCAGCATTTT. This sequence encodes CSAAVDSNQPQHF.